What follows describes a single T cell receptor beta chain. Its target is unknown. This CDR3 region has 15 residues. Germline V lookup: CDR1 SGHRS, CDR2 YFSETQ. The ends were cut back, 4 bases at V and 0 bases at J, with 8 bases in the middle. Sequencing was performed with immunoSEQ multiplex PCR; in TCRdb, only in-frame clones are kept and a portion is missing. The sample consists of around 80,000 clones, over 70% of them appearing once. The sample comes from a study of radiotherapy plus CTLA-4 blockade in lung cancer. Study-level information: Of the patients, over 15% showed objective responses and 31% attained disease control.

General study results and limits: TCR clones originating in tumors grew in number in blood after radiotherapy plus ipilimumab. In blood, early T cell clone dynamics reportedly predicted response best, together with interferon-beta.

Patients had chemo-refractory metastatic non-small-cell lung cancer and received focal radiation plus CTLA-4 blockade that used ipilimumab. The chain couples TRBV5-1 to TRBJ2-6; tentative D call: TRBD2 (5 bases). The source was peripheral blood, collected from a patient treated with radiotherapy plus ipilimumab. The clonotype originates from a human donor with non-small cell lung cancer whose response to radiotherapy plus ipilimumab could not be evaluated. Some clones in this sample may be carry-over from other donors' samples. The CDR3 reads CASSPGGSGANVLTF. The CDR3 region has the DNA TGCGCCAGCAGCCCCGGAGGCTCTGGGGCCAACGTCCTGACTTTC.